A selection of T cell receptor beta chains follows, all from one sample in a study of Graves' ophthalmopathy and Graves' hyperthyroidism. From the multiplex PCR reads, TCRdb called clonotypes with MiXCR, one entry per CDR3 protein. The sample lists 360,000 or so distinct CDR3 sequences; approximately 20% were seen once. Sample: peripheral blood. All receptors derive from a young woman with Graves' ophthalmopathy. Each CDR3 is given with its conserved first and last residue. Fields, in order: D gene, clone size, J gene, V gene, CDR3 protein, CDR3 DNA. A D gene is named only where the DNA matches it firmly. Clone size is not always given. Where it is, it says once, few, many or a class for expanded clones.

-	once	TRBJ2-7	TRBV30	CAGGWGYEQYF	TGTGCCGGCGGGTGGGGCTACGAGCAGTACTTC
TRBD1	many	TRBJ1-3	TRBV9	CASSVMGQFSGNTIYF	TGTGCCAGCAGCGTAATGGGACAGTTCTCTGGAAACACCATATATTTT
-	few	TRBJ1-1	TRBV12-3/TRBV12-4	CASSRADRMILEAFF	TGTGCCAGCAGTCGGGCCGACAGGATGATACTTGAAGCTTTCTTT
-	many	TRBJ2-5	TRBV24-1	CATSEVGDRETQYF	TGTGCCACCAGTGAAGTCGGTGACAGGGAGACCCAGTACTTC
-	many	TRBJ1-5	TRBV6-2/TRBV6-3	CASSPGHQANQPQHF	TGTGCCAGCAGCCCGGGACACCAAGCGAATCAGCCCCAGCATTTT
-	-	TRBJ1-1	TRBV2	CASRDTRDTEAFF	TGTGCCAGCAGAGATACGAGGGACACTGAAGCTTTCTTT
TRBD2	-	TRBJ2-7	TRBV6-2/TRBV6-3	CASSYYPREGRYEQYF	TGTGCCAGCAGTTACTATCCGCGGGAGGGCCGGTACGAGCAGTACTTC
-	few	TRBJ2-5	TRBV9	CASSQSGIQETQYF	TGTGCCAGCAGCCAATCCGGGATCCAAGAGACCCAGTACTTC
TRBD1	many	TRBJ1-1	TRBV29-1	CSVGNRGRGYTEAFF	TGCAGCGTTGGGAACAGGGGCCGGGGGTACACTGAAGCTTTCTTT
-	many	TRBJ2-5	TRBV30	CAWTLDGEPVETQYF	TGTGCCTGGACGCTCGACGGGGAGCCGGTTGAGACCCAGTACTTC
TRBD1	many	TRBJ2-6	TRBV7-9	CASRDGRGSAGANVLTF	TGTGCCAGCAGGGATGGCAGGGGGTCAGCTGGGGCCAACGTCCTGACTTTC
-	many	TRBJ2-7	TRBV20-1	CSANLGATYEQYF	TGCAGTGCTAATCTGGGGGCAACGTACGAGCAGTACTTC
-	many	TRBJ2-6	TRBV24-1	CATSEERGSAGANVLTF	TGTGCCACCAGTGAGGAAAGGGGCAGCGCTGGGGCCAACGTCCTGACTTTC
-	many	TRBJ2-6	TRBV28	CASSETTGANVLTF	TGTGCCAGCAGTGAAACCACGGGGGCCAACGTCCTGACTTTC
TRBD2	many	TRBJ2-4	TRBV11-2	CASSTPLRREGSGDIQYF	TGTGCCAGCAGCACCCCCTTGAGGCGGGAGGGTTCCGGAGACATTCAGTACTTC
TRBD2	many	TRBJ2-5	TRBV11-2	CASSQGTSGSWKTQYF	TGTGCCAGCAGCCAAGGGACTAGCGGGAGCTGGAAGACCCAGTACTTC
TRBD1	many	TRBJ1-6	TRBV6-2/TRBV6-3	CASSYSDRGRSPLHF	TGTGCCAGCAGCTACTCGGACAGGGGGCGATCACCCCTCCACTTT
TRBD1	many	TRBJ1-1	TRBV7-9	CASSPIRDSEAFF	TGTGCCAGCAGCCCAATCCGGGACAGCGAAGCTTTCTTT
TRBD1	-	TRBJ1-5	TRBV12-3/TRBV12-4	CASSSRGQNSNQPQHF	TGTGCCAGCAGTTCTAGGGGACAGAATAGCAATCAGCCCCAGCATTTT
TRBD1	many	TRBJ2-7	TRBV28	CASRGDRASSYEQYF	TGTGCCAGCCGAGGGGACAGGGCGAGCTCCTACGAGCAGTACTTC
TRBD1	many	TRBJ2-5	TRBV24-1	CATSDPDRFGETQYF	TGTGCCACCAGTGACCCGGACAGGTTTGGCGAGACCCAGTACTTC
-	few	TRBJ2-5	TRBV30	CAWRAFPETQYF	TGTGCCTGGAGAGCATTTCCAGAGACCCAGTACTTC
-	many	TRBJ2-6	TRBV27	CASSFQTSGANVLTF	TGTGCCAGCAGTTTTCAGACCTCTGGGGCCAACGTCCTGACTTTC
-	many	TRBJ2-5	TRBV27	CASRLRFLDETQYF	TGTGCCAGCAGGTTGAGGTTTTTAGACGAGACCCAGTACTTC
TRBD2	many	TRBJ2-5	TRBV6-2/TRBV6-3	CASKAGAGETQYF	TGTGCCAGCAAGGCGGGAGCAGGAGAGACCCAGTACTTC
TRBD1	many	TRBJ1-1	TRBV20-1	CSARDPWTGLNTEAFF	TGCAGTGCTAGAGATCCCTGGACAGGTTTGAACACTGAAGCTTTCTTT
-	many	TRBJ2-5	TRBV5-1	CASSLQGMETQYF	TGCGCCAGCAGCTTACAAGGGATGGAGACCCAGTACTTC
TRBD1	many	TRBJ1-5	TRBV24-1	CATSGRDSSQPQHF	TGTGCCACCAGTGGGCGGGACAGTAGCCAGCCCCAGCATTTT
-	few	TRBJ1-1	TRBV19	CASSIGSGIITEAFF	TGTGCCAGTAGTATCGGGTCAGGCATAATCACTGAAGCTTTCTTT
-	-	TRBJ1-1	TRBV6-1	CASSEWEHHTEAFF	TGTGCCAGCAGTGAATGGGAACATCACACTGAAGCTTTCTTT
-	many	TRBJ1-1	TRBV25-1	CASSPARGLNQNTEAFF	TGTGCCAGCAGTCCGGCCAGGGGACTCAACCAGAACACTGAAGCTTTCTTT
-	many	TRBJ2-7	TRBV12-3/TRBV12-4	CASSLGASGYEQYF	TGTGCCAGCAGTTTGGGGGCTAGCGGTTACGAGCAGTACTTC
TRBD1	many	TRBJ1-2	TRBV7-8	CASSAGQGGGYTF	TGTGCCAGCAGCGCCGGACAGGGAGGTGGCTACACCTTC
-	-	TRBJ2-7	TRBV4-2	CASSQEGRGGFHEQYF	TGTGCCAGCAGCCAAGAGGGCAGGGGTGGTTTCCACGAGCAGTACTTC
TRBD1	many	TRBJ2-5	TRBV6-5	CASRRQGVETQYF	TGTGCCAGCCGGAGGCAGGGGGTGGAGACCCAGTACTTC
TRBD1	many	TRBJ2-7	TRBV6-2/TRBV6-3	CASRRTGGIYEQYF	TGTGCCAGCAGGAGAACAGGGGGCATTTACGAGCAGTACTTC
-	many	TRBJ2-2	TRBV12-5	CASGLGNTGELFF	TGTGCTAGTGGTTTGGGGAACACCGGGGAGCTGTTTTTT
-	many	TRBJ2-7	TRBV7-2	CASSLTIYEQYF	TGTGCCAGCAGCTTAACCATCTACGAGCAGTACTTC
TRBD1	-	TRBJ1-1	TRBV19	CASSISRQGGKNTEAFF	TGTGCCAGTAGTATATCCCGACAGGGGGGCAAGAACACTGAAGCTTTCTTT
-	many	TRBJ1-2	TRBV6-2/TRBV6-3	CASSRWTHANYGYTF	TGTGCCAGCAGCCGGTGGACTCACGCTAACTATGGCTACACCTTC
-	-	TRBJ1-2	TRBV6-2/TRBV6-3	CASSLTARTNYGYTF	TGTGCCAGCAGCCTGACAGCAAGGACTAACTATGGCTACACCTTC
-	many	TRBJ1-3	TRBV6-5	CASSPSHGNTIYF	TGTGCCAGCAGCCCCTCCCACGGAAACACCATATATTTT